This TCR beta chain comes out of a study of blood T cell repertoires in COVID-19. Study-level background: Material from acute and convalescent COVID-19 was sourced from the United States, Italy and Spain. T cells, B-cell-depleted T cells, or PBMCs provided the cDNA or gDNA that served as material.

In the source study's methods: Scientists estimated how many nucleated cells there were by amplifying reference gene primers. Clones were sequenced by immunoSEQ multiplex PCR, and TCRdb holds only the in-frame ones, with some missing. The D gene and trimming were derived from the DNA, and the V and J assignments and clone size from that table. The top ten hold around 2.9% of the sample, which has some 70,000 clones, 85% seen once. Sequencing was done on a sample of peripheral blood. This sequence originates from an elderly man with acute or convalescent COVID-19.

The CDR3 sequence: CSAPRGEQFF. The CDR3 coding sequence is TGCAGTGCTCCGCGGGGTGAGCAGTTCTTC. This chain links TRBV20-1 with TRBJ2-1; D might be TRBD2 (6 bases). Germline V CDR1 and CDR2: DFQATT, SNEGSKA (reference sequence). Deletions cut 5 bases from V and 9 bases from J, with 8 bases between. The CDR3 has 10 residues.